This entry features one T cell receptor (beta chain) sequence. What it binds is not known. The CDR3 extends over 15 amino acids. Germline V gene sequence: CDR1 SQVTM, CDR2 ANQGSEA. Germline trimming cut 3 bases from V and 6 bases from J; bases unmatched to any gene: 11. The data derive from a study of Graves' ophthalmopathy and Graves' hyperthyroidism. General study findings and limits: Blood contained most expanded thyroid clonotypes exceeding 0.001 frequency. With a specificity of roughly 72% and a sensitivity of more than 65%, the model predicted ophthalmopathy progression.

Amplified material comprised TCR beta CDR3 regions derived from RNA transcripts. First-round RT-PCR relied on HTBI primers, and a second-round multiplex PCR came next. From the multiplex PCR reads, TCRdb called clonotypes with MiXCR, one entry per CDR3 protein. Counted here are around 1.1 million distinct CDR3 sequences, about two fifths occurring once; the ten biggest clones make up over 8.5%. Aged 18 to 65, the patients with hyperthyroidism had under 2 months' duration and were newly diagnosed. This sequence was found in an adult man with Graves' hyperthyroidism. Specimen: peripheral blood or thyroid tissue (not recorded which). The rearrangement uses TRBV29-1 and TRBJ1-5; TRBD1 agrees at 7 bases. The chain's CDR3 is CSVEADRVWSQPQHF. In DNA form, the CDR3 reads TGCAGCGTTGAGGCCGACAGGGTTTGGAGTCAGCCCCAGCATTTT.